The sequence of this T cell receptor (beta chain) was determined in a study of T cells in localized non-small cell lung cancer. As for this clone: Its antigen is as yet unknown.

Broader study findings: Across samples, adjacent lung featured a median roughly 60 of the top 100 tumor clones.

The V gene's germline CDR1 is SGHRS and CDR2 YFSETQ. V lost 2 bases to trimming and J lost 1 base; unmatched junction nucleotides: 1. This CDR3 contains 15 residues. Using immunoSEQ multiplex PCR, the repertoire was profiled, and TCRdb retains in-frame clones only, with some absent. The sample carries 11,000 or so clones, about 85% recorded once. Sample: peripheral blood, taken before any cancer treatment. The chain combines TRBV5-1 with TRBJ2-3; 10 positions agree with TRBD2. The TCR comes from a male donor older than 55 with stage I lung adenocarcinoma. CDR3 nucleotides: TGCGCCAGCAGCTTAAGCGGGGGGGGCACAGATACGCAGTATTTT. It yields the protein CASSLSGGGTDTQYF.